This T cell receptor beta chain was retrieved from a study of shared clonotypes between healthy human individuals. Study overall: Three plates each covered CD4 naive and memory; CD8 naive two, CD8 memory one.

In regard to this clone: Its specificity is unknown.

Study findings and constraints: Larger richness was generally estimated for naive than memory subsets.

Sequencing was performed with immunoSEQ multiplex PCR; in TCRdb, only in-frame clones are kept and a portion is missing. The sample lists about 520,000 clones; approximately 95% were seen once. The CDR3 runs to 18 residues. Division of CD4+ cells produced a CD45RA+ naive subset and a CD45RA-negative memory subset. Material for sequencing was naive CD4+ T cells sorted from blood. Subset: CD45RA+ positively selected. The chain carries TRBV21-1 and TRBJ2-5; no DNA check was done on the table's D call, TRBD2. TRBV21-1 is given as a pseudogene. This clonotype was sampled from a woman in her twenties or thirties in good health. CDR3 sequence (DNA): TGTGCCAGCAGCAAAGTCTCGGTTAGCGGGGTACTTGGGGAGACCCAGTACTTC. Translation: CASSKVSVSGVLGETQYF.